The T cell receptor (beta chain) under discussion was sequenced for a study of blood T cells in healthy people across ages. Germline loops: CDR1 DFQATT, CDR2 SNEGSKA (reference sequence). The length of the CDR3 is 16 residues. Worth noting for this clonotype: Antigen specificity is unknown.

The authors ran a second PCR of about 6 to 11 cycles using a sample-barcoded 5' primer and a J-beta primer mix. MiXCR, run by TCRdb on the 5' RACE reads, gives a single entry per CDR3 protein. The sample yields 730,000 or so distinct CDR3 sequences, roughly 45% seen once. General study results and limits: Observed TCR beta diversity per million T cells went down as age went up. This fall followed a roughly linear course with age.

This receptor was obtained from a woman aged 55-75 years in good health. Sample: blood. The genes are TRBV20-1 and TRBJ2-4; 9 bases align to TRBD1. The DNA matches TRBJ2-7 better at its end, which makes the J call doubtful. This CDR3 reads CSAFHPGQGNDYEQYF. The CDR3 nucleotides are TGCAGTGCTTTTCATCCGGGACAGGGTAATGATTACGAGCAGTACTTC.